This is a list of T cell receptor beta chains from one sample in a study of T cells in Graves' hyperthyroidism and ophthalmopathy. TCRdb re-analysed the multiplex PCR reads in MiXCR, keeping a single row per CDR3 protein. The sample holds roughly 400,000 distinct CDR3 sequences; roughly 13% are singletons and the top ten take around 28%. The sequenced material came from blood. These TCRs come from a man in his fifties or sixties with Graves' ophthalmopathy. The CDR3 runs from the conserved cysteine through the conserved F or W. A D gene is named only where the DNA matches it firmly. A row's size may be missing; if present it is once, few, many or a size class.

j_call v_call clone_size cdr3_length d_call cdr3_nt cdr3_aa
TRBJ2-7 TRBV10-2 . 11 . TGCGCCGCGGGCGCGGCCTACGGGCAGTACTTC CAAGAAYGQYF
TRBJ2-1 TRBV7-9 many 15 TRBD2 TGTGCCAGCAGCCCTACTGAGCGGGAGGGCGGTGAGCAGTTCTTC CASSPTEREGGEQFF
TRBJ1-1 TRBV30 many 10 . TGTGCCTGGTGGGGTACTGAAGCTTTCTTT CAWWGTEAFF
TRBJ2-2 TRBV27 many 16 . TGTGCCAGCAGTTTATCCCCAGGGGTGGGCACCGGGGAGCTGTTTTTT CASSLSPGVGTGELFF
TRBJ1-2 TRBV28 . 14 . TGTGCCAGCAGTACCACAGGCCGAGACTATGGCTACACCTTC CASSTTGRDYGYTF
TRBJ2-3 TRBV6-1 many 14 . TGTGCCAGCAGTGAAGCGGGACCAACGGATACGCAGTATTTT CASSEAGPTDTQYF
TRBJ2-7 TRBV5-1 . 14 . TGCGCCAGCAGCTTGGTGGGGGAGAGGTGCGAGCAGTACTTC CASSLVGERCEQYF
TRBJ2-5 TRBV20-1 many 14 TRBD2 TGCAGTGCTAGAGTCGGCGGGAGTTGGGAGACCCAGTACTTC CSARVGGSWETQYF
TRBJ2-5 TRBV12-3/TRBV12-4 few 15 TRBD2 TGTGCCAGCAGTTTTTGGCGGGGGGGACAAGAGACCCAGTACTTC CASSFWRGGQETQYF
TRBJ2-1 TRBV7-2 few 15 . TGTGCCAGCAGTTCATGGGACCAACCCTACAATGAGCAGTTCTTC CASSSWDQPYNEQFF
TRBJ1-5 TRBV6-1 many 15 TRBD1 TGTGCCAGCAACACAGGGGCGTATAGCAATCAGCCCCAGCATTTT CASNTGAYSNQPQHF
TRBJ2-3 TRBV12-3/TRBV12-4 many 14 . TGTGCCAGCAGTTTAAGCGCTAGCACAGATACGCAGTATTTT CASSLSASTDTQYF
TRBJ2-1 TRBV11-3 many 15 TRBD2 TGTGCCAGCAGCTTTCCTAGCGGGGCCGACAATGAGCAGTTCTTC CASSFPSGADNEQFF
TRBJ2-1 TRBV24-1 many 15 TRBD2 TGTGCCACCAGTGACAAGCGGGAGTTCAATAATGAGCAGTTCTTC CATSDKREFNNEQFF
TRBJ1-6 TRBV3-1 few 15 . TGTGCCAGCAGCCAAGATTGGGCGGGCTATTCACCCCTCCACTTT CASSQDWAGYSPLHF
TRBJ2-1 TRBV18 many 11 . TGTGCCAGCTCACTTTCTGATGAGCAGTTCTTC CASSLSDEQFF
TRBJ2-3 TRBV20-1 . 15 TRBD2 TGCAGTGCCCGGCTGACTAGCGGTAACACAGATACGCAGTATTTT CSARLTSGNTDTQYF
TRBJ2-3 TRBV16 many 15 . TGTGCCAGCAGCGAAGCCAGGGACAGCACAGATACGCAGTATTTT CASSEARDSTDTQYF
TRBJ2-2 TRBV7-9 many 13 . TGTGCCAGCAGCCCACGGAACACCGGGGAGCTGTTTTTT CASSPRNTGELFF
TRBJ1-5 TRBV27 few 15 TRBD1 TGTGCCAGCAGAAGTGAGGGGGCGAGGGATCAGCCCCAGCATTTT CASRSEGARDQPQHF
TRBJ2-3 TRBV3-1 many 15 TRBD2 TGTGCCAGCAGCCCCGGACTAGCGGGAGAACATACGCAGTATTTT CASSPGLAGEHTQYF
TRBJ1-4 TRBV28 few 13 . TGTGCCAGCTGGGGAGGAGATAATGAAAAACTGTTTTTT CASWGGDNEKLFF
TRBJ2-7 TRBV4-2 . 14 . TGTGCCAGCAGCCAAGAGCTAGGACCCTACGAGCAGTACTTC CASSQELGPYEQYF
TRBJ2-1 TRBV7-9 . 14 . TGTGCCAGCAGCTTAAGGGGCCCAAGGAATGAGCAGTTCTTC CASSLRGPRNEQFF
TRBJ2-7 TRBV28 many 15 TRBD1 TGTGCCAGCAGCTCACTTCCGGGACAGCTCCACGAGCAGTACTTC CASSSLPGQLHEQYF
TRBJ2-1 TRBV6-2/TRBV6-3 many 14 . TGTGCCAGCAGTTACTCCAGGGTCTACAATGAGCAGTTCTTC CASSYSRVYNEQFF
TRBJ1-5 TRBV12-3/TRBV12-4 many 14 . TGTGCCAGCAGTTTAGTCGCGAGCAATCAGCCCCAGCATTTT CASSLVASNQPQHF
TRBJ2-1 TRBV30 many 15 . TGTGCCTGGAGTGTAGAGTTTTCAGTCTACAATGAGCAGTTCTTC CAWSVEFSVYNEQFF
TRBJ1-1 TRBV12-3/TRBV12-4 many 13 . TGTGCCAGCAGTTTTGAGAGGAACACTGAAGCTTTCTTT CASSFERNTEAFF
TRBJ1-1 TRBV15 few 15 . TGTGCCACCAGCAGAGAGAAGGCCTCGAACACTGAAGCTTTCTTT CATSREKASNTEAFF
TRBJ2-7 TRBV12-3/TRBV12-4 many 15 TRBD1 TGTGCCAGCAGTTTCACAGGGGCAACGGTTTACGAGCAGTACTTC CASSFTGATVYEQYF
TRBJ2-5 TRBV19 few 13 . TGTGCCAGTAGTGTGGGACGGTGGGAGACCCAGTACTTC CASSVGRWETQYF
TRBJ2-1 TRBV20-1 . 16 TRBD2 TGCAGTGCTACCGTGTTACTAGCGGGAGTAATTGGCGAGCAGTTCTTC CSATVLLAGVIGEQFF
TRBJ2-2 TRBV20-1 once 15 TRBD1 TGCAGTGCCCCTGTGAGGACAGGGGGCTCCGGGGAGCTGTTTTTT CSAPVRTGGSGELFF
TRBJ1-2 TRBV4-1 . 15 . TGCGCCAGCAGCCCACGCCACCGGGACGGCGTCGGCTACACCTTC CASSPRHRDGVGYTF
TRBJ1-2 TRBV29-1 . 13 . TGCAGCGTTGAAGATGGGCATACAGACGGCTACACCTTC CSVEDGHTDGYTF
TRBJ2-1 TRBV5-1 many 14 . TGCGCCAGCAGCACACGGCGGTTCGACAATGAGCAGTTCTTC CASSTRRFDNEQFF
TRBJ2-3 TRBV7-9 . 16 . TGTGCCAGCAGCTTAACAGGGGAGGCCAGCACAGATACGCAGTATTTT CASSLTGEASTDTQYF
TRBJ1-1 TRBV7-2 . 15 . TGTGCCAGCAGCTGGACAGCGACCTTGGGAACTGAAGCTTTCTTT CASSWTATLGTEAFF
TRBJ2-5 TRBV28 many 14 . TGTGCCAGCAGTTTTCGGGGGGCTGGGGAGACCCAGTACTTC CASSFRGAGETQYF
TRBJ1-1 TRBV29-1 many 14 . TGCAGCGTTATGTCAGGGGATTCGTGGACTGAAGCTTTCTTT CSVMSGDSWTEAFF
TRBJ1-3 TRBV6-1 many 16 . TGTGCCAGCAGTCGGTATTTACCCGAAGGTGGAAACACCATATATTTT CASSRYLPEGGNTIYF
TRBJ2-7 TRBV24-1 . 14 TRBD1 TGTGCCACCAGTGATCCGGGACAGGGTTACGAGCAGTACTTC CATSDPGQGYEQYF
TRBJ1-1 TRBV20-1 many 13 . TGCAGTGCTAGAGCAGGCCCGAACACTGAAGCTTTCTTT CSARAGPNTEAFF
TRBJ1-1 TRBV10-3 . 15 . TGTGCCATCAGTGGCACAGACGGCGTGAACACTGAAGCTTTCTTT CAISGTDGVNTEAFF
TRBJ1-6 TRBV7-9 . 14 . TGTGCCAGCATGACGGACAGAAATAATTCACCCCTCCACTTT CASMTDRNNSPLHF
TRBJ2-1 TRBV5-5 few 14 TRBD1 TGTGCCAGCAGCGGACAGGTGAGGGTAAATGAGCAGTTCTTC CASSGQVRVNEQFF
TRBJ2-5 TRBV20-1 few 12 TRBD1 TGCAGTGCTAAAGGGGGCGCGGAGACCCAGTACTTC CSAKGGAETQYF
TRBJ1-5 TRBV20-1 . 15 TRBD1 TGCAGTGCCACGACAGGGGCCGGTAGCAATCAGCCCCAGCATTTT CSATTGAGSNQPQHF
TRBJ2-1 TRBV3-1 many 14 . TGTGCCAGCAGCCACCCCCTAGGGCGGAATGAGCAGTTCTTC CASSHPLGRNEQFF
TRBJ2-5 TRBV20-1 many 14 . TGCAGTGCCCGAATGCCTCACACCCAAGAGACCCAGTACTTC CSARMPHTQETQYF
TRBJ2-3 TRBV7-9 many 16 . TGTGCCAGCAGCCCACCACTGCGTTCAAGCACAGATACGCAGTATTTT CASSPPLRSSTDTQYF
TRBJ2-5 TRBV6-5 . 14 . TGTGCCAGCAGTTACCAGGCAGGGCTGGAGACCCAGTACTTC CASSYQAGLETQYF
TRBJ1-2 TRBV6-1 few 13 . TGTGCCAGCAGTGAGGGGTCGAACTATGGCTACACCTTC CASSEGSNYGYTF
TRBJ2-7 TRBV7-3 few 13 . TGTGCCAGCAGCTTATGGGAAACCTACGAGCAGTACTTC CASSLWETYEQYF